This is a list of T cell receptor beta chains from one sample in a study of T cells after yellow fever vaccination. TCRdb reprocessed the 5' RACE reads via MiXCR and lists one record per CDR3 protein. The sample has under 200,000 distinct CDR3 sequences, approximately 10% seen once; the top ten hold 35% to 40%. Sequences were derived from CD8+ T cells sorted from PBMCs, sampled 15 days after the yellow fever booster vaccination. The receptors were sampled from a young man who received the YFV17D yellow fever vaccine. The CDR3 runs from the conserved cysteine through the conserved F or W. D genes are given only for firm matches. Clone size is given for some rows only: seen once, a few or many times, or a class if the clone is expanded.

CDR3nt,CDR3aa,len,d_gene,j_gene,v_gene,abundance
TGTGCCACCAGCAGACGGGGTGCAACTAATGAAAAACTGTTTTTT,CATSRRGATNEKLFF,15,NA,TRBJ1-4,TRBV15,NA
TGTGCCAGCACCGGGGAAGGCGCGCGTCAGTACTTC,CASTGEGARQYF,12,NA,TRBJ2-7,TRBV5-6,few
TGTGCCAGCAGTCAGACAGGGACGAACACCGGGGAGCTGTTTTTT,CASSQTGTNTGELFF,15,TRBD1,TRBJ2-2,TRBV9,many
TGCGCCAGCAGCCAAGACAGCTTCGGGAACACTGAAGCTTTCTTT,CASSQDSFGNTEAFF,15,NA,TRBJ1-1,TRBV4-1,NA
TGTGCCACCAGCATCAGGGTCGGAACTGAAGCTTTCTTT,CATSIRVGTEAFF,13,NA,TRBJ1-1,TRBV15,many
TGTGCCAGCAGTGAGTATGTTGGGAGGCTCGGCGAGCAGTACTTC,CASSEYVGRLGEQYF,15,NA,TRBJ2-7,TRBV2,few
TGTGCCAGCCGTGCCTCACAGTTAGAAGGCTACACCTTC,CASRASQLEGYTF,13,NA,TRBJ1-2,TRBV6-6,few
TGCGCCAGCAGCCTTTACCCCGGGCAGCCTAACACTGAAGCTTTCTTT,CASSLYPGQPNTEAFF,16,NA,TRBJ1-1,TRBV4-1,many
TGTGCCAGCAGCTACACAGGTCAACAAGAGACCCAGTACTTC,CASSYTGQQETQYF,14,NA,TRBJ2-5,TRBV6-6,few
TGCGCCAGCAGCCAAGGGGGGAGGGAGCAAGAGACCCAGTACTTC,CASSQGGREQETQYF,15,TRBD2,TRBJ2-5,TRBV4-3,many
TGTGCCAGCAGTGCCACCGGGACAGGGTACACCGGGGAGCTGTTTTTT,CASSATGTGYTGELFF,16,TRBD1,TRBJ2-2,TRBV27,NA
TGCGCCAGCAGTTTCTTAGGTGGGGCAGGGGAGCCAGATACGCAGTATTTT,CASSFLGGAGEPDTQYF,17,NA,TRBJ2-3,TRBV4-3,few
TGTGCCAGCAGTCCCCGACAGCTCAATGAGCAGTTCTTC,CASSPRQLNEQFF,13,NA,TRBJ2-1,TRBV7-9,NA
TGTGCTAGTGGTTTTAGGTTGGACGAGCAGTACTTC,CASGFRLDEQYF,12,NA,TRBJ2-7,TRBV12-5,many
TGTGCCAGCAGCTTAGACGCGAGTAATGAAAAACTGTTTTTT,CASSLDASNEKLFF,14,NA,TRBJ1-4,TRBV13,NA
TGTGCCAGCAGCTTGGCTCCAGGCAGGGGTGATGAAAAACTGTTTTTT,CASSLAPGRGDEKLFF,16,NA,TRBJ1-4,TRBV5-5,many
TGCGCCAGCAGCTTGGACGTCTCCCAAGAGACCCAGTACTTC,CASSLDVSQETQYF,14,NA,TRBJ2-5,TRBV5-1,few
TGTGCCAGTAAGAGAGTTCCCTCCTACAATGAGCAGTTCTTC,CASKRVPSYNEQFF,14,NA,TRBJ2-1,TRBV19,NA
TGCGCCAGCAGCCAAGATCCGCTGGTCAATGAGCAGTTCTTC,CASSQDPLVNEQFF,14,NA,TRBJ2-1,TRBV4-3,many
TGTGCCAGCAGCTTTCTACTAGCAAGGTCGGATACGCAGTATTTT,CASSFLLARSDTQYF,15,NA,TRBJ2-3,TRBV7-9,NA
TGTGCCAGTAGTATAGGCCCTGCGGACAGTCGGTGGGAGCAGTACTTC,CASSIGPADSRWEQYF,16,NA,TRBJ2-7,TRBV19,few
TGTGCCAGTAGTATCACCCTCCAACAGGGGAGGGAAGAGACCCAGTACTTC,CASSITLQQGREETQYF,17,NA,TRBJ2-5,TRBV19,NA
TGTGCCACCAGCGAGCGGGCCGGGGGGCAGTTCTTC,CATSERAGGQFF,12,NA,TRBJ2-1,TRBV24-1,NA
TGTGCCAGCAGCCTCCTAGCGGGGGGCCTATACAATGAGCAGTTCTTC,CASSLLAGGLYNEQFF,16,TRBD2,TRBJ2-1,TRBV7-9,few
TGTGCCAGCAGTCCCCTAGGATCCCTCAATCAGCCCCAGCATTTT,CASSPLGSLNQPQHF,15,NA,TRBJ1-5,TRBV27,NA